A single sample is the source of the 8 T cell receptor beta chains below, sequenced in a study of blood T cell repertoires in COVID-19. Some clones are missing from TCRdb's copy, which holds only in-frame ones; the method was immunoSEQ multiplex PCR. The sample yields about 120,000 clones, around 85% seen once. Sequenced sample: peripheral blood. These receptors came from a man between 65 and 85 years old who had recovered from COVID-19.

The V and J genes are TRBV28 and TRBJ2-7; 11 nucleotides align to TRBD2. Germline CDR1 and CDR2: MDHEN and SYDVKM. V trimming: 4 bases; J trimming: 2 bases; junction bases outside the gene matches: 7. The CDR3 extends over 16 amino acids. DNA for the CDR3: TGTGCCAGCAGTTCTCCCGGGACTAGCGGAACCTACGAGCAGTACTTC. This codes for CASSSPGTSGTYEQYF.

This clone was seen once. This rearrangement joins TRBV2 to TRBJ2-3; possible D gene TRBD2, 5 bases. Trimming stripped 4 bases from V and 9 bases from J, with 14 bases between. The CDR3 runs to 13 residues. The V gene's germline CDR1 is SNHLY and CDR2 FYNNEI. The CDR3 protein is CASSGMDLRTQYF. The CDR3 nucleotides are TGTGCCAGCAGTGGGATGGACTTACGAACGCAGTATTTT.

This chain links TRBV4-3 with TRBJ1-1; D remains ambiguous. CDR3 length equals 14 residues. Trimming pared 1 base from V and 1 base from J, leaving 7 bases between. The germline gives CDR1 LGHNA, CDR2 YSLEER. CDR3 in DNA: TGCGCCAGCAGCCAAGGGACTGAGAACACTGAAGCTTTCTTT. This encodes CASSQGTENTEAFF.

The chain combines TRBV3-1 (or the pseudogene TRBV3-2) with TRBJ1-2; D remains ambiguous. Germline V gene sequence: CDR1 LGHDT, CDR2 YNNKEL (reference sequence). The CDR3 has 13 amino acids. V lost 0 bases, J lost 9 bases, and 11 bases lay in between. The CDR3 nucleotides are TGTGCCAGCAGCCAAGAGGCAGTTCAGAGCTACACCTTC. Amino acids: CASSQEAVQSYTF.

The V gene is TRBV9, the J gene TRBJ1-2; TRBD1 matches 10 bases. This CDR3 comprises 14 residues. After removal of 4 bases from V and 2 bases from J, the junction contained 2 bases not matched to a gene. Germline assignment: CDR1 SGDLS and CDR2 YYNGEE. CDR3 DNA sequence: TGTGCCAGCAGCCTGGGACAGGGGAACTATGGCTACACCTTC. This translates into CASSLGQGNYGYTF.

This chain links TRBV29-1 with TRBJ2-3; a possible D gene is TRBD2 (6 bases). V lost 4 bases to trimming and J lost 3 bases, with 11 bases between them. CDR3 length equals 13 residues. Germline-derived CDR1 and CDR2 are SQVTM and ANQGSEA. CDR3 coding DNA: TGCAGCGTTGGCCACGGGAGTACAGATACGCAGTATTTT. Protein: CSVGHGSTDTQYF.

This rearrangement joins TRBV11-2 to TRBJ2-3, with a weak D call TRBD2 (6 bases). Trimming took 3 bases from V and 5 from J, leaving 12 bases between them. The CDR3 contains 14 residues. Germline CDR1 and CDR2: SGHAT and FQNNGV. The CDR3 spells CASSLVGGGDTQYF. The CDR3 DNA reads TGTGCCAGCAGCTTGGTGGGGGGTGGAGATACGCAGTATTTT.

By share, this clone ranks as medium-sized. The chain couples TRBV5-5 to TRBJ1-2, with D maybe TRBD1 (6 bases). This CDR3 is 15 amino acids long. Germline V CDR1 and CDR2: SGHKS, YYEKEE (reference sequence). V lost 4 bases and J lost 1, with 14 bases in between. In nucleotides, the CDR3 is TGTGCCAGCAGCGTTGACAGGAGCAATAACTATGGCTACACCTTC. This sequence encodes CASSVDRSNNYGYTF. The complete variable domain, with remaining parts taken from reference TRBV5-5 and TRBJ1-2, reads DAGVTQSPTHLIKTRGQQVTLRCSPISGHKSVSWYQQVLGQGPQFIFQYYEKEERGRGNFPDRFSARQFPNYSSELNVNALLLGDSALYLCASSVDRSNNYGYTFGSGTRLTVV.